The clone carrying this TCR beta chain was observed a handful of times. Its antigen is currently unknown. Donation came from healthy Caucasian individuals in Russia who were aged 6 to 90. The sample comes from a study of blood T cells in healthy people across ages. For the second PCR, which ran for about 6 to 11 cycles, a sample-barcoded 5' primer and a J-beta primer mix were used. A template-switch adaptor containing 12 random nucleotides labeled each cDNA molecule. TCRdb ran MiXCR on the 5' RACE reads and lists one entry per CDR3 protein. The table has 750,000 to 850,000 distinct CDR3 sequences, roughly 25% seen once; the top ten hold approximately 3.7%. General study results and limits: Comparison with aged donors showed that long-lived donors had more naive CD4+ cells and higher diversity.

The germline V gene encodes CDR1 SGHDN and CDR2 FVKESK. Deletions cut 3 bases from V and 6 bases from J, with 6 bases between. The CDR3 runs 12 residues. The same sample was also used in a study of T cells of mothers and their children. That source notes: Slightly higher overlap, not significant, was seen in related mother-child pairs than in unrelated pairs.

The chain links TRBV14 to TRBJ2-1; D is undetermined. The sequenced sample consisted of blood. This clonotype was obtained from a boy between 10 and 17 years old in good health. In DNA, the CDR3 is TGTGCCAGCAGCCACAGCTTCAATGAGCAGTTCTTC. The encoded protein is CASSHSFNEQFF.